These 26 T cell receptor beta chains were all obtained from the same sample, sequenced in a study of T cell repertoires in cytomegalovirus infection. TCRdb itself ran the reads through MiXCR, one entry per CDR3 protein. The data hold 200,000 to 300,000 distinct CDR3 sequences, with approximately 8.3% observed a single time. The sequencing input was PBMCs. These TCRs come from a human donor in good health (CMV status not recorded). Some clones in this sample may be carry-over from other donors' samples.

This clonotype was detected ten times or more. The chain carries TRBV7-2 and TRBJ1-3, with D hard to call. CDR1 is SGHTA and CDR2 is FQGNSA in the germline V gene. The CDR3 spans 17 residues. Trimming left V 6 bases short and J 0 bases short, with 18 bases between. The CDR3 bases are TGTGCCAGCAGTCAGATACCCCAAATTTTCTCTGGAAACACCATATATTTT. Residues: CASSQIPQIFSGNTIYF.

This clonotype was seen ten or more times. The rearrangement links TRBV7-2 to TRBJ2-3; no clear D. The CDR3 contains 17 residues. Trimming shortened V by 5 bases and J by 0 bases, and 18 bases separated the two germline ends. The germline V gene encodes CDR1 SGHTA and CDR2 FQGNSA. The CDR3 spells CASSLRRHGGSTDTQYF. The DNA for the CDR3 is TGTGCCAGCAGCCTAAGGCGACACGGTGGAAGCACAGATACGCAGTATTTT.

The chain has TRBV14 and TRBJ2-1, with TRBD2 as a possible D gene (5 bases). The CDR3 covers 18 residues. Germline CDR1 is SGHDN and CDR2 is FVKESK. V lost 0 bases and J 0 bases, leaving 15 bases between the germline ends. The CDR3 DNA is TGTGCCAGCAGCCAAGATCTAAAAGCGGTTAGCTCCTACAATGAGCAGTTCTTC. It translates to CASSQDLKAVSSYNEQFF.

This clonotype came up a few times. This chain joins TRBV6-2 or TRBV6-3 and TRBJ2-6, with D possibly called TRBD1 or TRBD2 (5 bases each). V shed 5 bases and J shed 6 bases, with 20 bases lying between them. Germline loops: CDR1 MNHEY, CDR2 SVGEGT. There are 17 residues in the CDR3. CDR3 bases: TGTGCCAGCAGTCCCTCTCCGAGGGACCCAGAGGCCAACGTCCTGACTTTC. As protein: CASSPSPRDPEANVLTF.

This clonotype was detected ten times or more. In nucleotides, the CDR3 is TGCAGTGCTAGAGATCGGAGCGGGCCCGTACACGATGAGCAGTTCTTC. Amino acids: CSARDRSGPVHDEQFF. J is TRBJ2-1 and V is TRBV20-1, with D tentatively TRBD2 (6 bases). This CDR3 is built from 16 residues. With 0 bases removed from V and 8 bases from J, the gap between germline ends came to 20 bases. The germline V gene has CDR1 DFQATT and CDR2 SNEGSKA (reference sequence).

This clonotype appeared a few times. This chain joins TRBV20-1 and TRBJ2-3; D gene ambiguous. Trimming left V 3 bases short and J 8 bases short, with 12 bases between. Germline loops: CDR1 DFQATT, CDR2 SNEGSKA (reference sequence). CDR3 length: 12 residues. The CDR3 protein is CSARSPGITQYF. DNA for the CDR3: TGCAGTGCTAGGTCCCCGGGTATTACGCAGTATTTT.

This clonotype was seen at least ten times. The rearrangement joins TRBV7-2 to TRBJ1-2, with TRBD1 as a possible D gene (6 bases). Deletions cut 1 base from V and 6 bases from J, with 15 bases between. The CDR3 covers 15 residues. CDR1 and CDR2 from the germline V gene are SGHTA and FQGNSA. CDR3 sequence: CASSLGWRQEDGYTF. The DNA for the CDR3 is TGTGCCAGCAGCTTAGGATGGCGACAGGAGGATGGCTACACCTTC. Complete variable domain (other parts from reference TRBV7-2 and TRBJ1-2): GAGVSQSPSNKVTEKGKDVELRCDPISGHTALYWYRQSLGQGLEFLIYFQGNSAPDKSGLPSDRFSAERTGGSVSTLTIQRTQQEDSAVYLCASSLGWRQEDGYTFGSGTRLTVV.

This clonotype was counted many times. The CDR3: CASRKGASGDYGYTF. CDR3 in DNA: TGTGCCAGTCGTAAAGGGGCCTCGGGGGACTATGGCTACACCTTC. This chain uses TRBV5-6 with TRBJ1-2, with D tentatively TRBD1 (5 bases). Trimming pared 8 bases from V and 3 bases from J, leaving 20 bases between. The CDR3 runs 15 residues. CDR1 and CDR2 from the germline V gene are SGHDT and YYEEEE.

This clonotype has at least ten counts. V and J are TRBV7-3 and TRBJ1-4, with TRBD1 matching 7 bases. V shed 5 bases and J 0 bases; nucleotides not matched to a gene: 3. The CDR3 covers 15 residues. Germline V gene sequence: CDR1 SGHTA, CDR2 FQGTGA. The CDR3 spells CASSPTGATNEKLFF. The CDR3 nucleotides read TGTGCCAGCAGCCCCACAGGGGCAACTAATGAAAAACTGTTTTTT.

The chain has TRBV12-3 or TRBV12-4 and TRBJ2-7; 16 bases are a match to TRBD2. This CDR3 spans 17 amino acids. Unmatched junction bases numbered 5, after V lost 0 bases and J lost 6 bases. CDR3 DNA sequence: TGTGCCAGCAGTTTAGCTGCGGGACTAGCGGGAGGGCGCGAGCAGTACTTC. Protein sequence: CASSLAAGLAGGREQYF.

The rearrangement links TRBV7-2 to TRBJ1-2, with D possibly TRBD1 on 5 matching bases. The ends were cut back, 5 bases at V and 4 bases at J, with 17 bases in the middle. The CDR3 runs 15 residues. Germline V gives CDR1 SGHTA, CDR2 FQGNSA. CDR3 loop: CASSTPPGLIYGYTF. In DNA, the CDR3 is TGTGCCAGCAGCACTCCTCCGGGGCTCATCTATGGCTACACCTTC.

Ten or more counts support this clonotype. The chain couples TRBV6-5 to TRBJ2-1; TRBD2 aligns across 13 bases. Germline V lookup: CDR1 MNHEY, CDR2 SVGAGI. The V gene end was trimmed by 4 bases and the J gene end by 10 bases; junction bases not matched to a gene: 1. This CDR3 is 13 amino acids long. For the CDR3, the DNA is TGTGCCAGCAGTTCGACTAGCGGGAGGGAGCAGTTCTTC. This sequence encodes CASSSTSGREQFF.

There are many counts of this clonotype. The rearrangement uses TRBV5-4 and TRBJ2-5; D gene uncertain. Trimming removed 0 bases at V and 3 bases at J, with 12 bases between. This CDR3 is built from 15 residues. Germline V gene sequence: CDR1 SGHNT, CDR2 YYREEE (reference sequence). CDR3 in DNA: TGTGCCAGCAGCTTGGCCACCTTAGCTAAAGAGACCCAGTACTTC. Encoded protein: CASSLATLAKETQYF.

This clonotype was recorded at least ten times. The CDR3 reads CASSPFALLREQFF. The CDR3 DNA reads as TGTGCCAGCAGCCCATTCGCACTTCTACGTGAGCAGTTCTTC. J is TRBJ2-1 and V is TRBV7-2; no firm D call. V was clipped by 5 bases and J by 9 bases, with 17 bases between them. Looked up from germline, CDR1 is SGHTA and CDR2 is FQGNSA. CDR3 length: 14 residues.

This clonotype was picked up many times. The chain is built from TRBV7-2 and TRBJ2-7; 11 positions agree with TRBD1. CDR3 size: 16 residues. In germline, CDR1 is SGHTA, CDR2 FQGNSA. After removal of 0 bases from V and 1 base from J, the junction contained 2 bases not matched to a gene. The CDR3 spells CASSLAGQGASYEQYF. The CDR3 nucleotides are TGTGCCAGCAGCTTAGCAGGACAGGGGGCATCCTACGAGCAGTACTTC.

The chain links TRBV11-2 to TRBJ2-5; the D is unclear. V was clipped by 3 bases and J by 6 bases, with 5 bases between them. Germline V gives CDR1 SGHAT, CDR2 FQNNGV. The CDR3 spans 11 residues. CDR3 protein: CASSFGQTQYF. DNA of the CDR3: TGTGCCAGCAGCTTCGGACAGACCCAGTACTTC.

This clonotype occurred many times. This chain uses TRBV7-2 with TRBJ2-7; TRBD2 matches at 7 bases. Germline values: CDR1 SGHTA, CDR2 FQGNSA. This CDR3 has 15 amino acids. Unmatched junction bases numbered 6, after V lost 4 bases and J lost 0 bases. This CDR3 is CASSSNPGGSYEQYF. CDR3 bases: TGTGCCAGCAGCTCGAACCCGGGGGGCTCCTACGAGCAGTACTTC.

This clonotype was counted many times. The genes are TRBV11-2 and TRBJ1-2; no firm D call. The CDR3 has 12 residues. Per germline, CDR1 SGHAT and CDR2 FQNNGV. With 5 bases removed from V and 4 bases from J, the gap between germline ends came to 8 bases. In nucleotides, the CDR3 is TGTGCCAGCAGCCAAAGTTCCTATGGCTACACCTTC. Protein: CASSQSSYGYTF. Full variable domain (rest looked up from reference TRBV11-2 and TRBJ1-2): EAGVAQSPRYKIIEKRQSVAFWCNPISGHATLYWYQQILGQGPKLLIQFQNNGVVDDSQLPKDRFSAERLKGVDSTLKIQPAKLEDSAVYLCASSQSSYGYTFGSGTRLTVV.

V is TRBV5-1 and J is TRBJ1-1; D remains unclear. The CDR3 is 17 amino acids. Germline V lookup: CDR1 SGHRS, CDR2 YFSETQ. Trimming cost V 5 bases and J 4 bases, with 24 bases left between them. In DNA form, the CDR3 reads TGCGCCAGCAGGCGTAGTTCAAACCAGGCGGGGAGCACTGAAGCTTTCTTT. Its protein is CASRRSSNQAGSTEAFF.

At least ten counts were recorded for this clonotype. Written as DNA, the CDR3 is TGTGCCAGCAGCGTGACTAGCGGGATAAACACAGATACGCAGTATTTT. This sequence encodes CASSVTSGINTDTQYF. The chain combines TRBV12-3 or TRBV12-4 with TRBJ2-3; 11 positions match TRBD2. This CDR3 comprises 16 residues. The V gene end was trimmed by 6 bases and the J gene end by 2 bases; junction bases not matched to a gene: 7.

In its sample, this clonotype was seen many times. The chain carries TRBV12-5 and TRBJ1-2; the D gene is possibly TRBD1 (5 bases). Trimming removed 2 bases at V and 3 bases at J, with 10 bases between. This CDR3 region has 14 residues. The germline V gene encodes CDR1 LGHNT and CDR2 FRNRAP. CDR3 residues: CASGLPGTDYGYTF. CDR3 sequence (DNA): TGTGCTAGTGGTTTGCCCGGGACTGACTATGGCTACACCTTC.

The V call is TRBV2, the J call TRBJ2-3, with 10 bases lining up with TRBD2. The CDR3 runs 15 residues. Germline V CDR1 and CDR2: SNHLY, FYNNEI. V dropped 3 bases and J dropped 5; count of bases not matched to a gene: 5. The CDR3 DNA follows: TGTGCCAGCAGTGATCGGCTAGCGGGAGAAGATACGCAGTATTTT. Encoded protein: CASSDRLAGEDTQYF.

This clonotype has just a few counts. The chain carries TRBV7-6 and TRBJ2-2, with D tentatively TRBD1 (6 bases). V was shortened by 6 bases and J by 2 bases, with 13 bases between the two germline ends. This CDR3 is 15 amino acids long. CDR1 and CDR2 from the germline V gene are SGHVS and FNYEAQ. This chain's CDR3 is CASRPPGHNTGELFF. The CDR3 DNA follows: TGTGCCAGCAGGCCACCGGGACACAACACCGGGGAGCTGTTTTTT.

In its sample, this clonotype was seen many times. The chain couples TRBV7-2 to TRBJ2-1; D remains ambiguous. Trimming pared 5 bases from V and 7 bases from J, leaving 12 bases between. Germline CDR1 reads SGHTA; CDR2 reads FQGNSA. The CDR3 is 13 amino acids. CDR3 DNA: TGTGCCAGCAGCACACCTGGGGAAAATGAGCAGTTCTTC. It specifies CASSTPGENEQFF.

This clonotype was observed a few times. The V call is TRBV7-9, the J call TRBJ2-3; D is unclear. The CDR3 extends over 11 amino acids. With 6 bases removed from V and 3 bases from J, the gap between germline ends came to 4 bases. CDR1 SEHNR and CDR2 FQNEAQ come from the germline V gene (reference sequence). DNA for the CDR3: TGTGCCAGCAGGTGGACAGATACGCAGTATTTT. It codes for CASRWTDTQYF.

The chain joins TRBV6-6 to TRBJ2-7; 7 bases map to TRBD2. The CDR3 has 14 residues. Germline assignment: CDR1 MNHNY and CDR2 SVGAGI (reference sequence). Losses at the gene ends were 8 bases for V and 0 bases for J; bases not matched to a gene: 7. The DNA of the CDR3 is TGTGCCAGCGCCCTAGCGGATAACTCCTACGAGCAGTACTTC. It is translated as CASALADNSYEQYF.